Included here is one TCR beta chain sequence, with context. Germline V gene sequence: CDR1 MNHEY, CDR2 SVGAGI. Trimming removed 2 bases at V and 4 bases at J, with 11 bases between. This CDR3 has 14 residues. Sequencing used immunoSEQ multiplex PCR; TCRdb keeps in-frame clones, though not all of them. The repertoire consists of about 99,000 clones, with approximately 88% occurring once and the leading ten covering around 9.4%. The data are from a study of T cell responses to AZD1222 COVID-19 vaccine. The chain employs TRBV6-5 and TRBJ1-1, with a tentative D call TRBD1 (6 bases). Sequencing used peripheral blood, obtained on day 0 of AZD1222 vaccination. This clonotype was obtained from an adult in good health. CDR3 sequence (DNA): TGTGCCAGCAGTTACAACAGGGAGGTCACTGAAGCTTTCTTT. The encoded protein is CASSYNREVTEAFF.